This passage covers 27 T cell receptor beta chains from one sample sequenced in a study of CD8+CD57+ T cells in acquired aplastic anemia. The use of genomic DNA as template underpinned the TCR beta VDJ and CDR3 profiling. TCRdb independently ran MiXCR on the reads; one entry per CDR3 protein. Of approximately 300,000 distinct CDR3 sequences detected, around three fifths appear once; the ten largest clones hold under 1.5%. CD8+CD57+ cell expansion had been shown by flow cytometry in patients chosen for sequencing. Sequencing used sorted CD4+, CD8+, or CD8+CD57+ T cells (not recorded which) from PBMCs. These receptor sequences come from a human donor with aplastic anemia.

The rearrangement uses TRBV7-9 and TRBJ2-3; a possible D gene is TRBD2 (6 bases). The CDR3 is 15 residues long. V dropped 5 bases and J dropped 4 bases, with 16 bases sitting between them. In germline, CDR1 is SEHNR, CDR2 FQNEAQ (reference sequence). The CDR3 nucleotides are TGTGCCAGCAGCCTCGGGGGTTTGAGGGCAGATACGCAGTATTTT. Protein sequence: CASSLGGLRADTQYF. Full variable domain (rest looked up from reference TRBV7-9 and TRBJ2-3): DTGVSQNPRHKITKRGQNVTFRCDPISEHNRLYWYRQTLGQGPEFLTYFQNEAQLEKSRLLSDRFSAERPKGSFSTLEIQRTEQGDSAMYLCASSLGGLRADTQYFGPGTRLTVL.

CDR3 coding DNA: TGTGCCAGCAAGGTGGGACGGAGGAACACTGAAGCTTTCTTT. Protein product: CASKVGRRNTEAFF. The V and J genes are TRBV7-2 and TRBJ1-1, with D tentatively TRBD1 (5 bases). This CDR3 comprises 14 residues. Germline V gene lookup returns CDR1 SGHTA and CDR2 FQGNSA. Deletions cut 7 bases from V and 1 base from J, with 13 bases between.

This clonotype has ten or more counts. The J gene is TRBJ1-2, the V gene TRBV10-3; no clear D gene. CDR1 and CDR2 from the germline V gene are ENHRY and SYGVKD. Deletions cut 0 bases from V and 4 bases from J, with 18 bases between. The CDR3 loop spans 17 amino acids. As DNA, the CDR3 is TGTGCCATCAGTGAGTCTGGTTTCGGTCTGGCTTCCTATGGCTACACCTTC. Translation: CAISESGFGLASYGYTF.

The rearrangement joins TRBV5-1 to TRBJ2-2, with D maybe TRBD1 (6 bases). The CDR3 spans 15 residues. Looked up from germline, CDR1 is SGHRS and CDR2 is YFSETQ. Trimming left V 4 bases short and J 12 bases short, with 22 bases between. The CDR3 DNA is TGCGCCAGCAGCCTTACATTGGGTAGCACAGGGCAGCTGTTTTTT. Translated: CASSLTLGSTGQLFF. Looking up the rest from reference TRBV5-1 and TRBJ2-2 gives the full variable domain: KAGVTQTPRYLIKTRGQQVTLSCSPISGHRSVSWYQQTPGQGLQFLFEYFSETQRNKGNFPGRFSGRQFSNSRSEMNVSTLELGDSALYLCASSLTLGSTGQLFFGEGSRLTVL.

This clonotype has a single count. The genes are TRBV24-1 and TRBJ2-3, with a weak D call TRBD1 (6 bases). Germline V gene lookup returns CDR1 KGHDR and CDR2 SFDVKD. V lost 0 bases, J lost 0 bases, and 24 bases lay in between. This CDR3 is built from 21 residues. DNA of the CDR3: TGTGCCACCAGTGATTTGACTCATGGCCCCCTAGTGGGGGCGAGCACAGATACGCAGTATTTT. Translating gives CATSDLTHGPLVGASTDTQYF.

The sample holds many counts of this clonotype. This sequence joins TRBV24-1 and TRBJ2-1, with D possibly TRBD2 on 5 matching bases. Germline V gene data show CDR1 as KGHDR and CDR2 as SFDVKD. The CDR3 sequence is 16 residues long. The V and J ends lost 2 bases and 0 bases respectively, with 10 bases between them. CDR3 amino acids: CATSDSSGSSYNEQFF. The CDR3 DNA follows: TGTGCCACCAGTGATTCGAGCGGTAGCTCCTACAATGAGCAGTTCTTC.

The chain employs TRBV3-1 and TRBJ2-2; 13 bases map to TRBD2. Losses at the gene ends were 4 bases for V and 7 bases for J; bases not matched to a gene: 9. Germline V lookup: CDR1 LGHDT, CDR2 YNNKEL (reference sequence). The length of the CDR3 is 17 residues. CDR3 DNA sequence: TGTGCCAGCAGCCCGTGGGGGACTAGCGGGAATGACGGGGAGCTGTTTTTT. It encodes CASSPWGTSGNDGELFF.

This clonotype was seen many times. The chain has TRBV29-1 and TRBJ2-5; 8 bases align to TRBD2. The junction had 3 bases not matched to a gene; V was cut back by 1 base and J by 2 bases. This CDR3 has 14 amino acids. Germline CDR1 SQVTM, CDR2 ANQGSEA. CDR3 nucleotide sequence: TGCAGCGTTGAAGGCACTAGCGGACAAGAGACCCAGTACTTC. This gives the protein CSVEGTSGQETQYF.

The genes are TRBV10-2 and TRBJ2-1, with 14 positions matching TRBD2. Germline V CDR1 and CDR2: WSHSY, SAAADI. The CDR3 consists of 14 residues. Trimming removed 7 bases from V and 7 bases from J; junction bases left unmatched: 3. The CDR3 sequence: CASTGLAGDNEQFF. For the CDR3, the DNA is TGCGCCAGCACGGGACTAGCGGGGGATAATGAGCAGTTCTTC.

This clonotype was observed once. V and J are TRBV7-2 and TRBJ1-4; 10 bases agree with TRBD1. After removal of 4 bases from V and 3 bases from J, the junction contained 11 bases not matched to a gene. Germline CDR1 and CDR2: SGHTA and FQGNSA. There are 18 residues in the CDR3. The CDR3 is CASSSYGQGGSPNEKLFF. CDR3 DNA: TGTGCCAGCAGCTCCTACGGACAGGGGGGGTCACCTAATGAAAAACTGTTTTTT.

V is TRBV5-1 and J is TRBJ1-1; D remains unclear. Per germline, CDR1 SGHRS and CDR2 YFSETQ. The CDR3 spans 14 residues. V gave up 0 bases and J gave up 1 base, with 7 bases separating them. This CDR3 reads CASSLDPENTEAFF. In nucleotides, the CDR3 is TGCGCCAGCAGCTTGGATCCAGAGAACACTGAAGCTTTCTTT.

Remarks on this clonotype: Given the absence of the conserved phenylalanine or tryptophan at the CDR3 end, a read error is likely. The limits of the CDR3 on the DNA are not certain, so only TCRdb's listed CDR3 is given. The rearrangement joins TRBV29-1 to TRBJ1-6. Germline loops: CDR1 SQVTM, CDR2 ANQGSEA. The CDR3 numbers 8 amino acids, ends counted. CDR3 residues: CSVVLPNY.

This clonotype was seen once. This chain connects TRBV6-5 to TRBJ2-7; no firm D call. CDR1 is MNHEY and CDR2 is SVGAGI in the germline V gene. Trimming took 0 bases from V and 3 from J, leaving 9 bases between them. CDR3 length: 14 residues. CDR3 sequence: CASSYSRIRYEQYF. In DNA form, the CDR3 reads TGTGCCAGCAGTTACTCGAGGATTCGCTACGAGCAGTACTTC.

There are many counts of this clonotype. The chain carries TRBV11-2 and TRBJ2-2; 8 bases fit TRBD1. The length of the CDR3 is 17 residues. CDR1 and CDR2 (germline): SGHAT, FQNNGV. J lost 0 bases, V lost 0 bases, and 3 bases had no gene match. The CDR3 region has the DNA TGTGCCAGCAGCTTAGAACAGGGGGTCGCGAACACCGGGGAGCTGTTTTTT. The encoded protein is CASSLEQGVANTGELFF.

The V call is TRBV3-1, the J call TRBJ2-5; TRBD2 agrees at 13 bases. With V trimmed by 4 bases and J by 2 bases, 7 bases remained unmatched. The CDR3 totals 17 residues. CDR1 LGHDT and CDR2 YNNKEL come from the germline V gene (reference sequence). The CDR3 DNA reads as TGTGCCAGCAGCCGGACTAGCGGGGGAGGTAGGCAAGAGACCCAGTACTTC. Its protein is CASSRTSGGGRQETQYF.

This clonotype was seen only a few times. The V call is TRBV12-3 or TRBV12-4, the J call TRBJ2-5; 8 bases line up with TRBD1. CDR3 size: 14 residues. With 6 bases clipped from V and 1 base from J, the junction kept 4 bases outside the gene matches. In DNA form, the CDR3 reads TGTGCCAGCAGGGCCGGGACAGGCCAAGAGACCCAGTACTTC. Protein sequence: CASRAGTGQETQYF.

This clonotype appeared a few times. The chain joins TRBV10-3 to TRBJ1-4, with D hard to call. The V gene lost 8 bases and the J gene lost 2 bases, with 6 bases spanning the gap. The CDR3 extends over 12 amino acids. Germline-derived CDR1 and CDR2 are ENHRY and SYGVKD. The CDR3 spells CAISRTNEKLFF. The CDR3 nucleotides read TGTGCCATCTCGAGGACTAATGAAAAACTGTTTTTT.

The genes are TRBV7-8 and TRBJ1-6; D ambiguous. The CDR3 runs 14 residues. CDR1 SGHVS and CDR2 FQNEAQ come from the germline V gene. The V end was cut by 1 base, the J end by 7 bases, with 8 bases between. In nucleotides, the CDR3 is TGTGCCAGCAGCTTAGGTCAGAGGAATTCACCCCTCCACTTT. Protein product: CASSLGQRNSPLHF.

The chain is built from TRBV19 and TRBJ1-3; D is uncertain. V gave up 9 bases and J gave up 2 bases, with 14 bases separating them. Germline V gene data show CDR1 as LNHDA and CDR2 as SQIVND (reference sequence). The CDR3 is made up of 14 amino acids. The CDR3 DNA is TGTGCCAGCCTGACCCCGGGAACTGGAAACACCATATATTTT. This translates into CASLTPGTGNTIYF.

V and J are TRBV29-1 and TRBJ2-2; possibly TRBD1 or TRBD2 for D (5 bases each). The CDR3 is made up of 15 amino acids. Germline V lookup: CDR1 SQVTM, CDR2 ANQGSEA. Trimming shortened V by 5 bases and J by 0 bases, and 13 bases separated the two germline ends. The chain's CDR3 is CSVRGTQANTGELFF. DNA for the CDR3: TGCAGCGTTCGGGGTACACAGGCGAACACCGGGGAGCTGTTTTTT.

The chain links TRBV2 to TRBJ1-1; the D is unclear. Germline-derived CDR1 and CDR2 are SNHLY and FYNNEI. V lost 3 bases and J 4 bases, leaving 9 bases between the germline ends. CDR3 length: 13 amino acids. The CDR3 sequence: CASSEFRGTEAFF. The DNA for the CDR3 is TGTGCCAGCAGTGAGTTCCGGGGCACTGAAGCTTTCTTT.

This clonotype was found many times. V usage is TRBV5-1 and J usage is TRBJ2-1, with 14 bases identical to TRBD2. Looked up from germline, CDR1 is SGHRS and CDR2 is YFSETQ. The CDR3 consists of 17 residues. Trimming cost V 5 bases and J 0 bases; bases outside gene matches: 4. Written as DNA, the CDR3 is TGCGCCAGCAGGGGGACTAGCGGGAGCCTCTCCTACAATGAGCAGTTCTTC. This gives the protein CASRGTSGSLSYNEQFF.

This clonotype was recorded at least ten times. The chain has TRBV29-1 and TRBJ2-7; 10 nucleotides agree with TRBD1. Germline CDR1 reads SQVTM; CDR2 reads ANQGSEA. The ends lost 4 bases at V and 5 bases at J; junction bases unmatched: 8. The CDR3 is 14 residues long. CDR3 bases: TGCAGCGTTGGTTCGAGACAGGGGGCCCACGAGCAGTACTTC. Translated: CSVGSRQGAHEQYF.

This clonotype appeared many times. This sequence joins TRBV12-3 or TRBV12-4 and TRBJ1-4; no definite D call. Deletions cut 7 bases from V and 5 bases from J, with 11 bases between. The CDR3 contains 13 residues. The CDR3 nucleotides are TGTGCCAGCAATGCACAGAGCAATGAAAAACTGTTTTTT. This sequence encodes CASNAQSNEKLFF.

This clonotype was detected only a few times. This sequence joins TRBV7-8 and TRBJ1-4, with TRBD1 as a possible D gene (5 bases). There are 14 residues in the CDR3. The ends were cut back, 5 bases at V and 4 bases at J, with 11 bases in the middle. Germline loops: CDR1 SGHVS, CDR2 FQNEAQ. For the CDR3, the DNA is TGTGCCAGCAGCCCCGGGACGGGTAATGAAAAACTGTTTTTT. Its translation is CASSPGTGNEKLFF.

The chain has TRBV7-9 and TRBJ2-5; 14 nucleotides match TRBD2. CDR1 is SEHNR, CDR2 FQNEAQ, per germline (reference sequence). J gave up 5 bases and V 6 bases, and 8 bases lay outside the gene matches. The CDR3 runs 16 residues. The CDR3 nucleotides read TGTGCCAGCAGTCGGGGACTAGCGGGAGAGGGGGAGACCCAGTACTTC. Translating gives CASSRGLAGEGETQYF.

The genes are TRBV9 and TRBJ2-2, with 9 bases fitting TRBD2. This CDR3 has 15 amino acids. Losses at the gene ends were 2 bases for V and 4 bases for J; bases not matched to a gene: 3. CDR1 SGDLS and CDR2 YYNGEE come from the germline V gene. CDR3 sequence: CASSVLTSGTGELFF. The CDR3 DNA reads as TGTGCCAGCAGCGTCCTGACTAGCGGCACCGGGGAGCTGTTTTTT.